A single sample is the source of the 2 T cell receptor beta chains below, sequenced in a study of blood T cell repertoires in COVID-19. Sequenced by immunoSEQ multiplex PCR; TCRdb stores in-frame clones only, minus some. The sample carries around 150,000 clones, roughly 85% recorded once. Sequenced input: peripheral blood. Receptors were obtained from a man between 60 and 70 years old with acute or convalescent COVID-19.

The chain is built from TRBV7-3 and TRBJ2-3; 7 positions agree with TRBD1. Trimming cost V 4 bases and J 6 bases; bases outside gene matches: 7. Germline V gene sequence: CDR1 SGHTA, CDR2 FQGTGA. CDR3 length: 14 amino acids. The CDR3 is CASSWTGPRDTQYF. As DNA, the CDR3 is TGTGCCAGCAGCTGGACAGGTCCTAGGGATACGCAGTATTTT.

The chain is built from TRBV6-2 or TRBV6-3 and TRBJ1-2; D uncertain. Trimming took off 0 bases at V and 6 bases at J, with 11 bases between the two ends. Germline CDR1 is MNHEY and CDR2 is SVGEGT. The CDR3 runs to 14 residues. The CDR3 loop reads CASSYSPSGDGYTF. The CDR3 DNA reads as TGTGCCAGCAGTTACTCTCCGTCAGGTGATGGCTACACCTTC.